The rows below give T cell receptor beta chains drawn from one sample of a study of cytomegalovirus exposure and HLA in healthy donors. The repertoire was sequenced with immunoSEQ multiplex PCR; TCRdb's copy has only in-frame clones and lacks some. Of roughly 150,000 clones detected, roughly 80% appear once; the ten largest clones hold about 2.2%. Sequencing was done on a sample of PBMCs. These receptors all come from a male donor in good health and CMV-seronegative. CDR3s include the opening cysteine and the closing phenylalanine or tryptophan. A D gene is named only where the DNA matches it firmly. Only some rows state a clone size, as once, few, many or a class for expanded clones.

>17|TRBJ1-1|.|TRBD1|TRBV5-1
TGCGCCAGCAGCTTCTTTACTACAGGGGGCTCTAACACTGAAGCTTTCTTT
CASSFFTTGGSNTEAFF
>14|TRBJ1-6|once|.|TRBV5-8
TGTGCCAGCAGCTTGTCCAGGGGTAATTCACCCCTCCACTTT
CASSLSRGNSPLHF
>15|TRBJ1-3|.|.|TRBV19
TGTGCCAGTACCCCCCGACAGATCTCTGGAAACACCATATATTTT
CASTPRQISGNTIYF
>15|TRBJ1-6|.|.|TRBV7-9
TGTGCCAGCAGCTTAGCGCAAGGAGCCAATTCACCCCTCCACTTT
CASSLAQGANSPLHF
>14|TRBJ2-5|.|TRBD2|TRBV18
TGTGCCAGCTCACCCCGGTCGGGGGGAGAGACCCAGTACTTC
CASSPRSGGETQYF
>14|TRBJ1-3|.|.|TRBV7-2
TGTGCCAGCAGCCTGACATCCTCTGGAAACACCATATATTTT
CASSLTSSGNTIYF
>16|TRBJ2-3|.|TRBD1|TRBV13
TGTGCCAGCAGCTTCCTCGTGGACAGGGAGGCAGATACGCAGTATTTT
CASSFLVDREADTQYF
>14|TRBJ1-2|once|.|TRBV7-9
TGTGCCAGCAGCTTAGGAGCCCTTAACTATGGCTACACCTTC
CASSLGALNYGYTF
>14|TRBJ2-6|.|.|TRBV16
TGTGCCAGCAGCCCCGGGACAGGGGCCAACGTCCTGACTTTC
CASSPGTGANVLTF
>15|TRBJ1-6|few|TRBD1|TRBV14
TGTGCCAGCAGCCCCGGGACAGCGAGTAATTCACCCCTCCACTTT
CASSPGTASNSPLHF
>16|TRBJ2-1|.|TRBD1|TRBV25-1
TGTGCCAGCAGCTTTCTAAGGACAGGGGCCTACAATGAGCAGTTCTTC
CASSFLRTGAYNEQFF
>14|TRBJ2-7|.|.|TRBV19
TGTGCCAGTAACCGCAGGGAAGGCGCCTACGAGCAGTACTTC
CASNRREGAYEQYF
>14|TRBJ2-7|.|TRBD2|TRBV6-5
TGTGCCAGCAGCCGGGGCGGGAGTGTCAACGAGCAGTACTTC
CASSRGGSVNEQYF
>15|TRBJ2-1|few|TRBD1|TRBV5-1
TGCGCCAGCAGCTTGTTGACAGGGGGGCACAATGAGCAGTTCTTC
CASSLLTGGHNEQFF
>12|TRBJ1-2|few|.|TRBV6-1
TGTGCCAGCACCACCTGGCGGCGGGGCTACACCTTC
CASTTWRRGYTF
>14|TRBJ2-7|.|TRBD1|TRBV5-8
TGTGCCAGCAACATCCGGGACAGACACTACGAGCAGTACTTC
CASNIRDRHYEQYF
>14|TRBJ1-5|.|.|TRBV10-2
TGCGCCAGCAGCGGACAGAGCATCAATCAGCCCCAGCATTTT
CASSGQSINQPQHF
>16|TRBJ1-2|once|.|TRBV2
TGTGCCAGCAGTGGCCCCGAGGAGGGACGAGGCTATGGCTACACCTTC
CASSGPEEGRGYGYTF
>15|TRBJ2-7|.|TRBD2|TRBV7-2
TGTGCCAGCAGCATAAGCGGGGGGGCTGGTTACGAGCAGTACTTC
CASSISGGAGYEQYF
>14|TRBJ1-5|once|.|TRBV7-8
TGTGCCAGCAGCTTAGGGGGGGGCAGGCAGCCCCAGCATTTT
CASSLGGGRQPQHF
>13|TRBJ1-5|.|TRBD1|TRBV27
TGTGCCAGCAGTCGGACAGGGCGGCAGCCCCAGCATTTT
CASSRTGRQPQHF